The clone carrying this TCR beta chain was recorded many times. Its antigen remains unknown. This record belongs to a study of early T cells in non-severe SARS-CoV-2 infection. On the study more broadly: Bulk RNA isolated from unsorted whole blood underwent sequencing; chains were not paired.

Study-wide results and caveats: Anti-spike CD8 responses were favored in VDJdb matching, and private and CD4 specificities were missed.

Unique molecular identifiers were affixed to single, distinct cDNA molecules. A single record per CDR3 protein comes from TCRdb applying MiXCR to the 5' RACE reads. There are 55,000 to 70,000 distinct CDR3 sequences in the sample; roughly 4.9% occur only once, and under 4% lies in the top ten. CDR3 length: 13 amino acids. CDR1 is SQVTM, CDR2 ANQGSEA, per germline. The V end lost 3 bases, the J end lost 8 bases, and 14 bases lay between the germline ends. The clonotype was recovered from an adult who was a healthcare worker with PCR-confirmed SARS-CoV-2 infection or an uninfected control (not recorded which). The donor label of this sample is uncertain. The chain is built from TRBV29-1 and TRBJ2-1; unclear D gene. This sample comprised whole blood, obtained at baseline. The CDR3 sequence: CSVDGSHLDEQFF. The CDR3 nucleotides read TGCAGCGTTGACGGTAGCCATTTGGATGAGCAGTTCTTC.